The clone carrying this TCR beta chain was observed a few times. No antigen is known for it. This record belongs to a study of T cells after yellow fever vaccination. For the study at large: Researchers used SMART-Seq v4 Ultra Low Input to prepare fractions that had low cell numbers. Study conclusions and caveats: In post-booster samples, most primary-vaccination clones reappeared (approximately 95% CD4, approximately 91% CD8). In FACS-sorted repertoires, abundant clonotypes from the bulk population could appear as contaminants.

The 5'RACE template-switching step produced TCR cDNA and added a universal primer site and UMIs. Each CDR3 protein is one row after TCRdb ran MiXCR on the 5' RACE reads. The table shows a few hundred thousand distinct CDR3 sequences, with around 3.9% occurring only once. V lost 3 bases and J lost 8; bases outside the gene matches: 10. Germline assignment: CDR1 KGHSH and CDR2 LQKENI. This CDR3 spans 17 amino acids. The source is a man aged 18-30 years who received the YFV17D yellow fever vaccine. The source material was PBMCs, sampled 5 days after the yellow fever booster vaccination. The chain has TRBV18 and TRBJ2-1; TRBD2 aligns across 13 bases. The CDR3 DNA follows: TGTGCCAGCTCACCGGGACTAGCGGGGCTTTGGTTCGATGAGCAGTTCTTC. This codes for CASSPGLAGLWFDEQFF.